The rows below give T cell receptor beta chains drawn from one sample of a study of control samples from healthy donors and cancer patients. The repertoire was sequenced with immunoSEQ multiplex PCR; TCRdb's copy has only in-frame clones and lacks some. The sample yields 130,000 or so clones, approximately 87% seen once. The sample taken for sequencing was blood. The receptors derive from a man aged 30 to 45 in good health. The CDR3 runs from the conserved cysteine through the conserved F or W. Each record gives: D gene, V gene, J gene, clone size, CDR3 length, CDR3 DNA, CDR3 protein. The D gene is left open where the match is weak. Expanded clones get a size class; other rows say once, few or many, or leave the size out.

D gene: -; V gene: TRBV11-1; J gene: TRBJ2-4; clone size: -; CDR3 length: 11; CDR3 DNA: TGTGCCAGCAGGGGAAGGGACATTCAGTACTTC; CDR3 protein: CASRGRDIQYF
D gene: -; V gene: TRBV9; J gene: TRBJ2-7; clone size: -; CDR3 length: 13; CDR3 DNA: TGTGCCAGCAGCCCGAGGGGGGGCGACGAGCAGTACTTC; CDR3 protein: CASSPRGGDEQYF
D gene: -; V gene: TRBV27; J gene: TRBJ1-5; clone size: -; CDR3 length: 14; CDR3 DNA: TGTGCCAGCAGTGCGTGGGATAGCAATCAGCCCCAGCATTTT; CDR3 protein: CASSAWDSNQPQHF
D gene: TRBD2; V gene: TRBV7-2; J gene: TRBJ2-1; clone size: -; CDR3 length: 14; CDR3 DNA: TGTGCCAGCAGTTTGTTAGCGGGGGCCAATGAGCAGTTCTTC; CDR3 protein: CASSLLAGANEQFF
D gene: TRBD1; V gene: TRBV18; J gene: TRBJ1-4; clone size: -; CDR3 length: 15; CDR3 DNA: TGTGCCAGCTCACAAGGACAGGTCGGAGATGAAAAACTGTTTTTT; CDR3 protein: CASSQGQVGDEKLFF
D gene: -; V gene: TRBV15; J gene: TRBJ2-5; clone size: few; CDR3 length: 14; CDR3 DNA: TGTGCCACCAGCTTACGCGGGGGCTCCGAGACCCAGTACTTC; CDR3 protein: CATSLRGGSETQYF
D gene: -; V gene: TRBV4-2; J gene: TRBJ1-1; clone size: once; CDR3 length: 16; CDR3 DNA: TGTGCCAGCAGCCAAGTTGGCCTTAAAGGGAACACTGAAGCTTTCTTT; CDR3 protein: CASSQVGLKGNTEAFF
D gene: -; V gene: TRBV19; J gene: TRBJ1-2; clone size: -; CDR3 length: 14; CDR3 DNA: TGTGCCAGTAGTACTTTGGGAGGGACGGGTGGCTACACCTTC; CDR3 protein: CASSTLGGTGGYTF
D gene: -; V gene: TRBV5-1; J gene: TRBJ2-3; clone size: -; CDR3 length: 16; CDR3 DNA: TGCGCCAGCAGCCCTGATTCCTTCCCTGGCACAGATACGCAGTATTTT; CDR3 protein: CASSPDSFPGTDTQYF
D gene: TRBD1; V gene: TRBV3-1/TRBV3-2; J gene: TRBJ2-2; clone size: -; CDR3 length: 14; CDR3 DNA: TGTGCCAGCAGCCCGACAGGGAAGCCCGGGGAGCTGTTTTTT; CDR3 protein: CASSPTGKPGELFF
D gene: -; V gene: TRBV19; J gene: TRBJ1-1; clone size: -; CDR3 length: 16; CDR3 DNA: TGTGCCAGTAGTATAGATGGGTTCACAGGCAACACTGAAGCTTTCTTT; CDR3 protein: CASSIDGFTGNTEAFF
D gene: -; V gene: TRBV5-5; J gene: TRBJ1-6; clone size: -; CDR3 length: 13; CDR3 DNA: TGTGCCAGCAGCGAGGAATTCAATTCACCCCTCCACTTT; CDR3 protein: CASSEEFNSPLHF
D gene: -; V gene: TRBV4-2; J gene: TRBJ2-2; clone size: -; CDR3 length: 14; CDR3 DNA: TGTGCCAGCAGCCAAGGGGCCCCCACCGGGGAGCTGTTTTTT; CDR3 protein: CASSQGAPTGELFF
D gene: TRBD1; V gene: TRBV5-4; J gene: TRBJ2-5; clone size: -; CDR3 length: 15; CDR3 DNA: TGTGCCAGCAGCTTATCGACAGGGGCGGGAGAGACCCAGTACTTC; CDR3 protein: CASSLSTGAGETQYF
D gene: -; V gene: TRBV30; J gene: TRBJ2-7; clone size: -; CDR3 length: 14; CDR3 DNA: TGTGCCTGGGCCCGCGGGACAGAGACCTACGAGCAGTACTTC; CDR3 protein: CAWARGTETYEQYF
D gene: -; V gene: TRBV24-1; J gene: TRBJ2-3; clone size: -; CDR3 length: 12; CDR3 DNA: TGTGCCACCAGTGTTGGCAGAGATACGCAGTATTTT; CDR3 protein: CATSVGRDTQYF
D gene: -; V gene: TRBV24-1; J gene: TRBJ2-2; clone size: -; CDR3 length: 11; CDR3 DNA: TGTGCCACCCAGGGTCCCGGGGAGCTGTTTTTT; CDR3 protein: CATQGPGELFF
D gene: -; V gene: TRBV5-6; J gene: TRBJ2-1; clone size: -; CDR3 length: 15; CDR3 DNA: TGTGCCAGCCAGACCGGGGTCGTCTCCTACAATGAGCAGTTCTTC; CDR3 protein: CASQTGVVSYNEQFF
D gene: -; V gene: TRBV9; J gene: TRBJ2-7; clone size: once; CDR3 length: 14; CDR3 DNA: TGTGCCAGCAGCGTAGGTCCCGACTCCTACGAGCAGTACTTC; CDR3 protein: CASSVGPDSYEQYF
D gene: -; V gene: TRBV27; J gene: TRBJ1-5; clone size: -; CDR3 length: 15; CDR3 DNA: TGTGCCAGCAGGCCATCCGGGACATCCTATCAGCCCCAGCATTTT; CDR3 protein: CASRPSGTSYQPQHF
D gene: -; V gene: TRBV10-1; J gene: TRBJ1-2; clone size: -; CDR3 length: 13; CDR3 DNA: TGCGCCAGCAGTGCGGAGAGAGTCGATGGCTACACCTTC; CDR3 protein: CASSAERVDGYTF
D gene: -; V gene: TRBV25-1; J gene: TRBJ1-5; clone size: -; CDR3 length: 14; CDR3 DNA: TGTGCCAGCAGTGAAGGGGGCGGCAATCAGCCCCAGCATTTT; CDR3 protein: CASSEGGGNQPQHF
D gene: -; V gene: TRBV7-2; J gene: TRBJ1-5; clone size: -; CDR3 length: 14; CDR3 DNA: TGTGCCAGCAGCTTAGTAGCAGGGCGACAGCCCCAGCATTTT; CDR3 protein: CASSLVAGRQPQHF
D gene: -; V gene: TRBV19; J gene: TRBJ2-4; clone size: few; CDR3 length: 15; CDR3 DNA: TGTGCCAGTAGTATAGCTTGGGGCGGTCAAAACATTCAGTACTTC; CDR3 protein: CASSIAWGGQNIQYF
D gene: -; V gene: TRBV10-2; J gene: TRBJ2-1; clone size: few; CDR3 length: 15; CDR3 DNA: TGCGCCAGCAGTGGTGAGAAGAGAGAGTACAATGAGCAGTTCTTC; CDR3 protein: CASSGEKREYNEQFF
D gene: TRBD2; V gene: TRBV24-1; J gene: TRBJ2-3; clone size: -; CDR3 length: 15; CDR3 DNA: TGTGCCACCAGTGGAGGCGGGGGAAACTCCGATACGCAGTATTTT; CDR3 protein: CATSGGGGNSDTQYF
D gene: -; V gene: TRBV21-1; J gene: TRBJ2-2; clone size: -; CDR3 length: 17; CDR3 DNA: TGTGCCAGCAGCAAGGGGCCCGGGACAAATAACACCGGGGAGCTGTTTTTT; CDR3 protein: CASSKGPGTNNTGELFF
D gene: -; V gene: TRBV15; J gene: TRBJ2-3; clone size: -; CDR3 length: 16; CDR3 DNA: TGTGCCACCAGCAGATCCGGGACACACGAGGGGGATACGCAGTATTTT; CDR3 protein: CATSRSGTHEGDTQYF
D gene: -; V gene: TRBV29-1; J gene: TRBJ1-1; clone size: once; CDR3 length: 14; CDR3 DNA: TGCAGCGTTGGGGCAGGCGCCCTGAACACTGAAGCTTTCTTT; CDR3 protein: CSVGAGALNTEAFF
D gene: -; V gene: TRBV2; J gene: TRBJ2-3; clone size: few; CDR3 length: 13; CDR3 DNA: TGTGCCAGCAGTGGCCGCGCGACAGATACGCAGTATTTT; CDR3 protein: CASSGRATDTQYF
D gene: -; V gene: TRBV30; J gene: TRBJ2-3; clone size: -; CDR3 length: 13; CDR3 DNA: TGTGCCTGGAGTGTACAAGACGGGCAAACGCAGTATTTT; CDR3 protein: CAWSVQDGQTQYF
D gene: -; V gene: TRBV7-8; J gene: TRBJ1-1; clone size: -; CDR3 length: 14; CDR3 DNA: TGTGCCAGCAGGCCTGGACACCAGAACACTGAAGCTTTCTTT; CDR3 protein: CASRPGHQNTEAFF
D gene: TRBD1; V gene: TRBV5-1; J gene: TRBJ1-1; clone size: -; CDR3 length: 15; CDR3 DNA: TGCGCCAGCAGCTTGGACGGCAGGGGGCACACTGAAGCTTTCTTT; CDR3 protein: CASSLDGRGHTEAFF
D gene: -; V gene: TRBV5-1; J gene: TRBJ2-2; clone size: -; CDR3 length: 15; CDR3 DNA: TGCGCCAGCAGCTTGGGACATACGAACACCGGGGAGCTGTTTTTT; CDR3 protein: CASSLGHTNTGELFF
D gene: -; V gene: TRBV7-8; J gene: TRBJ2-7; clone size: once; CDR3 length: 12; CDR3 DNA: TGTGCCAGCAGCTTAGTCGCCAACGAGCAGTACTTC; CDR3 protein: CASSLVANEQYF
D gene: -; V gene: TRBV5-6; J gene: TRBJ1-5; clone size: -; CDR3 length: 18; CDR3 DNA: TGTGCCAGCAGTTTGACCGGGACCGATTGGGGTAGCAATCAGCCCCAGCATTTT; CDR3 protein: CASSLTGTDWGSNQPQHF
D gene: -; V gene: TRBV19; J gene: TRBJ2-5; clone size: -; CDR3 length: 14; CDR3 DNA: TGTGCCAGTAGTAGTTGGGGAGACTCGGAGACCCAGTACTTC; CDR3 protein: CASSSWGDSETQYF
D gene: -; V gene: TRBV6-4; J gene: TRBJ1-6; clone size: -; CDR3 length: 14; CDR3 DNA: TGTGCCAGCAGTGAAAGGACATCGGGTTCACCCCTCCACTTT; CDR3 protein: CASSERTSGSPLHF
D gene: -; V gene: TRBV6-5; J gene: TRBJ1-1; clone size: -; CDR3 length: 15; CDR3 DNA: TGTGCCACCAGAGTGTCACAGGGTCTGAACACTGAAGCTTTCTTT; CDR3 protein: CATRVSQGLNTEAFF
D gene: TRBD1; V gene: TRBV3-1/TRBV3-2; J gene: TRBJ2-1; clone size: -; CDR3 length: 15; CDR3 DNA: TGTGCCAGCAGTTATACGGGACAGGGTTTGGTTGAGCAGTTCTTC; CDR3 protein: CASSYTGQGLVEQFF
D gene: -; V gene: TRBV27; J gene: TRBJ2-1; clone size: -; CDR3 length: 13; CDR3 DNA: TGTGCCAGCAGTTTCCGGACAGACAATGAGCAGTTCTTC; CDR3 protein: CASSFRTDNEQFF
D gene: TRBD2; V gene: TRBV6-6; J gene: TRBJ2-3; clone size: -; CDR3 length: 11; CDR3 DNA: TGCGCGGGAGGGGGCACGGATACGCAGTATTTT; CDR3 protein: CAGGGTDTQYF
D gene: -; V gene: TRBV7-2; J gene: TRBJ1-2; clone size: once; CDR3 length: 11; CDR3 DNA: TGTGCCAGCAGTGAGAACTATGGCTACACCTTC; CDR3 protein: CASSENYGYTF
D gene: -; V gene: TRBV11-3; J gene: TRBJ2-2; clone size: -; CDR3 length: 15; CDR3 DNA: TGTGCCAGCAGCTTAGGGGAGGGGGCGGCGGGGGAGCTGTTTTTT; CDR3 protein: CASSLGEGAAGELFF
D gene: -; V gene: TRBV7-2; J gene: TRBJ2-1; clone size: -; CDR3 length: 14; CDR3 DNA: TGTGCCAGCAGCCCCGGGACTGATTACAATGAGCAGTTCTTC; CDR3 protein: CASSPGTDYNEQFF
D gene: TRBD1; V gene: TRBV6-4; J gene: TRBJ2-2; clone size: -; CDR3 length: 16; CDR3 DNA: TGTGCCAGCAGGAATACAGGGGGCACGAACACCGGGGAGCTGTTTTTT; CDR3 protein: CASRNTGGTNTGELFF
D gene: -; V gene: TRBV5-4; J gene: TRBJ1-5; clone size: -; CDR3 length: 16; CDR3 DNA: TGTGCCAGCAGCTTAGGAGGGAGAGACAGCAATCAGCCCCAGCATTTT; CDR3 protein: CASSLGGRDSNQPQHF
D gene: -; V gene: TRBV6-5; J gene: TRBJ2-6; clone size: -; CDR3 length: 14; CDR3 DNA: TGTGCCAGCAGTTACTCTTCCGGGGCCAACGTCCTGACTTTC; CDR3 protein: CASSYSSGANVLTF
D gene: -; V gene: TRBV29-1; J gene: TRBJ1-2; clone size: -; CDR3 length: 13; CDR3 DNA: TGCAGCGTTGAAGTGACTCTTCGTTCAGGCGGCACCTTC; CDR3 protein: CSVEVTLRSGGTF
D gene: -; V gene: TRBV5-1; J gene: TRBJ2-1; clone size: -; CDR3 length: 15; CDR3 DNA: TGCGCCAGCAGCTTGGCAGGGAGCTCCTACAATGAGCAGTTCTTC; CDR3 protein: CASSLAGSSYNEQFF
D gene: -; V gene: TRBV2; J gene: TRBJ2-5; clone size: -; CDR3 length: 12; CDR3 DNA: TGTGCCAGCAGTGTGTCCCAAGAGACCCAGTACTTC; CDR3 protein: CASSVSQETQYF
D gene: -; V gene: TRBV5-1; J gene: TRBJ1-6; clone size: -; CDR3 length: 14; CDR3 DNA: TGCGCCAGCAGCTTCCGGGAGATGGGATCACCCCTCCACTTT; CDR3 protein: CASSFREMGSPLHF
D gene: TRBD1; V gene: TRBV11-3; J gene: TRBJ1-6; clone size: few; CDR3 length: 16; CDR3 DNA: TGTGCCAGCAGCTTAGCGGGACAGGGCAATAATTCACCCCTCCACTTT; CDR3 protein: CASSLAGQGNNSPLHF
D gene: -; V gene: TRBV28; J gene: TRBJ1-4; clone size: -; CDR3 length: 16; CDR3 DNA: TGTGCCAGCAGTTCGAGGACGGTGGCAACTAATGAAAAACTGTTTTTT; CDR3 protein: CASSSRTVATNEKLFF
D gene: TRBD1; V gene: TRBV24-1; J gene: TRBJ1-3; clone size: -; CDR3 length: 14; CDR3 DNA: TGTGCCACCAGTGATGACAGGGAGGGAGACACCATATATTTT; CDR3 protein: CATSDDREGDTIYF
D gene: -; V gene: TRBV28; J gene: TRBJ1-1; clone size: -; CDR3 length: 11; CDR3 DNA: TGTGCCAGCGGGTTGAACACTGAAGCTTTCTTT; CDR3 protein: CASGLNTEAFF
D gene: -; V gene: TRBV18; J gene: TRBJ2-2; clone size: -; CDR3 length: 12; CDR3 DNA: TGTGCCAGCTCACCACCGACCGGGGAGCTGTTTTTT; CDR3 protein: CASSPPTGELFF